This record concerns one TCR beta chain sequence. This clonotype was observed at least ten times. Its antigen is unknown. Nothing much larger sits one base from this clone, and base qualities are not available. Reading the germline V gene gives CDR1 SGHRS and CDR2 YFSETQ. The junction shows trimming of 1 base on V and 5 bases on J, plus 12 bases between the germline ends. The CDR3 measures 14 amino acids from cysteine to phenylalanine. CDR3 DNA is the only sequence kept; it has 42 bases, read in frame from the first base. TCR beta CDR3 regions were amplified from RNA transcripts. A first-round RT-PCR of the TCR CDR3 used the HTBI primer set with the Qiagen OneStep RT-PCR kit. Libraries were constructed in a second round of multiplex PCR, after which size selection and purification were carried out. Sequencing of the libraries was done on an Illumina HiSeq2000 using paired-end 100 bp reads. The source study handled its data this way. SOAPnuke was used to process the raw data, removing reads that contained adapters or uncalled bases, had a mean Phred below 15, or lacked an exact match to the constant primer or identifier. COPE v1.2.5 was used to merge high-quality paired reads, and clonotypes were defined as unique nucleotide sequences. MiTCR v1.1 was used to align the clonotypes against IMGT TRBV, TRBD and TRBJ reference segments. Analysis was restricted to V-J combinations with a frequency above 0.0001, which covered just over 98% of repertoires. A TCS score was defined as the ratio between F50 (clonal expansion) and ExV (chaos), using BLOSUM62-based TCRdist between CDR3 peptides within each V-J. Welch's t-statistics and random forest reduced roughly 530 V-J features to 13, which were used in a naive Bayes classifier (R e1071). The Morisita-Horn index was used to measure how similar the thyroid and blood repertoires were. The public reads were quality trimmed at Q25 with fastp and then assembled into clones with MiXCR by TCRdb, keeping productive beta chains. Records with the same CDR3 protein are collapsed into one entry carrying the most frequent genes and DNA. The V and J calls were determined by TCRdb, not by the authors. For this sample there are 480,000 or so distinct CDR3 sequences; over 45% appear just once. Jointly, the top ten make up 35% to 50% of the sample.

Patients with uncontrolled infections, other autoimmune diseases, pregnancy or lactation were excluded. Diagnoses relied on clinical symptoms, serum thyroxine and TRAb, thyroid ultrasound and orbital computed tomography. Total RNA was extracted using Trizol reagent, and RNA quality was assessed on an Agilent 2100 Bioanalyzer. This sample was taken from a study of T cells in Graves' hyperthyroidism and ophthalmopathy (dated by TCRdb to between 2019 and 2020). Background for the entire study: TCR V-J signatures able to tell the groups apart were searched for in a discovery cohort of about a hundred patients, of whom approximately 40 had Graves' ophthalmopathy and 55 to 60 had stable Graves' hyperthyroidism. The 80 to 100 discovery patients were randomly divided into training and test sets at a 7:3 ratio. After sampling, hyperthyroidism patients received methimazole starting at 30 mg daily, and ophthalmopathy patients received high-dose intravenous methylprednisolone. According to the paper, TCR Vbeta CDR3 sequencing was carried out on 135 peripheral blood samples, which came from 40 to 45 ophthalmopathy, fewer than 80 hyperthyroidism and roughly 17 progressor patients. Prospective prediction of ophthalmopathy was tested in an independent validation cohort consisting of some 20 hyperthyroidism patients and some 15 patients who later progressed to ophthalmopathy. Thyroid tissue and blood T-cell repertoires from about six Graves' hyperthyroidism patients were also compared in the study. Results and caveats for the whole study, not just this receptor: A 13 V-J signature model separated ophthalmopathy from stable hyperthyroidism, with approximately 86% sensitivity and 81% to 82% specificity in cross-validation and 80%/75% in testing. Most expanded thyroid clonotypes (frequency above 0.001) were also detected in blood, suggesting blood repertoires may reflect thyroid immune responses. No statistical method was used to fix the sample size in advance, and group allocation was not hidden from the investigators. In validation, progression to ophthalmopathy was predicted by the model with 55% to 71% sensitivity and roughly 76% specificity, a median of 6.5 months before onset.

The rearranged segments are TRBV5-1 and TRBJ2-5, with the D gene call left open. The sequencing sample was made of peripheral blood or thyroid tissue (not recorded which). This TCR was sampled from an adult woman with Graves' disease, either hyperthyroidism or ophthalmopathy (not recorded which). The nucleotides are TGCGCCAGCAGCTTGCGGGTTTTGGGTGAGACCCAGTACTTC. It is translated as CASSLRVLGETQYF.